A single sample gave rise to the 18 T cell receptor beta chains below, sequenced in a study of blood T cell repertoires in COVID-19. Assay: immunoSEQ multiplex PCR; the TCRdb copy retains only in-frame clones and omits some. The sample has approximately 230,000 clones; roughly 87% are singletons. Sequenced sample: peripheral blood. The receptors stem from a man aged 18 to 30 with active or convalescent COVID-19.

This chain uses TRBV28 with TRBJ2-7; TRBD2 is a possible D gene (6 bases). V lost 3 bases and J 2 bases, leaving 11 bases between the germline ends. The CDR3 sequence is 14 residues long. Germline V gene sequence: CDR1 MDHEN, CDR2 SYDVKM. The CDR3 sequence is CASSFGGETYEQYF. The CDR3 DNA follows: TGTGCCAGCAGTTTCGGCGGGGAGACCTACGAGCAGTACTTC.

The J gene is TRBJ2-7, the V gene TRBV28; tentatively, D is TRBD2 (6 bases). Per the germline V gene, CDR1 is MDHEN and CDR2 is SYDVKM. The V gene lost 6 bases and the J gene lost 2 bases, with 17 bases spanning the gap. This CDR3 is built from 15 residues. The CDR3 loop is CASSGRGGRTYEQYF. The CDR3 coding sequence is TGTGCCAGCAGCGGCCGGGGAGGCCGGACCTACGAGCAGTACTTC.

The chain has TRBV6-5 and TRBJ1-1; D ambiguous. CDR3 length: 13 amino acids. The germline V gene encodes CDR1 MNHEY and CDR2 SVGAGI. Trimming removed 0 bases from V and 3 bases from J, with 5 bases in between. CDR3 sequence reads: CASSYSSDTEAFF. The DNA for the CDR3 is TGTGCCAGCAGTTACTCCTCGGACACTGAAGCTTTCTTT.

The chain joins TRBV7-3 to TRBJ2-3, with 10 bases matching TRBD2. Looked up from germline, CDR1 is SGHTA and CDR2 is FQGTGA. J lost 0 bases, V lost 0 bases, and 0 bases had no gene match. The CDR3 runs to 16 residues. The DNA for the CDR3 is TGTGCCAGCAGCTTAACACTAGCGGGAAGCACAGATACGCAGTATTTT. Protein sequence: CASSLTLAGSTDTQYF.

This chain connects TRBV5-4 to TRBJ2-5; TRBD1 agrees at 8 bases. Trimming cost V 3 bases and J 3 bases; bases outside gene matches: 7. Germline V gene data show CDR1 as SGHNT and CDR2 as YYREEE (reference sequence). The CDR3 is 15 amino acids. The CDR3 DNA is TGTGCCAGCAGCTCGTATCAGGGGGCCGAAGAGACCCAGTACTTC. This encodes CASSSYQGAEETQYF. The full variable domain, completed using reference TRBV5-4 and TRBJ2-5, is ETGVTQSPTHLIKTRGQQVTLRCSSQSGHNTVSWYQQALGQGPQFIFQYYREEENGRGNFPPRFSGLQFPNYSSELNVNALELDDSALYLCASSSYQGAEETQYFGPGTRLLVL.

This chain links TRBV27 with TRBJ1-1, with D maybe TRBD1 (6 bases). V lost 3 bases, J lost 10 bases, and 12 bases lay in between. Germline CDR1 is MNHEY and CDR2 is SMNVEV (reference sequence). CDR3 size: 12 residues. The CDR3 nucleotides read TGTGCCAGCAGTTTTACAGGGCGGAGAGCTTTCTTT. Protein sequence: CASSFTGRRAFF.

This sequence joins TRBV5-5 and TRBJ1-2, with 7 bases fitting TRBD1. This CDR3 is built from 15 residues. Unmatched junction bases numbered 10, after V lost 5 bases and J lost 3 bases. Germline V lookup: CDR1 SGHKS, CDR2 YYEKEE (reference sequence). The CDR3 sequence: CASSDRDSPHYGYTF. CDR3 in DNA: TGTGCCAGCAGTGATCGGGACAGCCCTCACTATGGCTACACCTTC.

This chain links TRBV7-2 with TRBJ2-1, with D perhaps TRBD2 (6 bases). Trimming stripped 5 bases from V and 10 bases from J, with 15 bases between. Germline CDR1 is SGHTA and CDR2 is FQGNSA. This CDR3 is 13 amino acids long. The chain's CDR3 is CASSQRGDLEQFF. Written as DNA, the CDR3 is TGTGCCAGCAGCCAAAGAGGGGACTTAGAGCAGTTCTTC.

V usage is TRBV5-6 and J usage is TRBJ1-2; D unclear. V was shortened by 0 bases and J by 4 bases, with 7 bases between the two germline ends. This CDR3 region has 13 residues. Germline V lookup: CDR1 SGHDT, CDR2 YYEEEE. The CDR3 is CASSLAAAYGYTF. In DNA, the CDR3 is TGTGCCAGCAGCTTGGCGGCGGCCTATGGCTACACCTTC.

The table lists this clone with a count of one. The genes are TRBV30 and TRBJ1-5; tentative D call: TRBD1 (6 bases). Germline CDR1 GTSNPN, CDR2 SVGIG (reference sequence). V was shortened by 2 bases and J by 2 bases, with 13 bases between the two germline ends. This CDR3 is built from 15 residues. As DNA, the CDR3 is TGTGCCTGGAGTAGGGGGGGGCAGGGCAATCAGCCCCAGCATTTT. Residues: CAWSRGGQGNQPQHF.

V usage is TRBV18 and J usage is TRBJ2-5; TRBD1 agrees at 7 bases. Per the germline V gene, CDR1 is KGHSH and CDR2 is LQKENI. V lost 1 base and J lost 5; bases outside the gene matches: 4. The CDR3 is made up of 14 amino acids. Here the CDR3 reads CASSPRQGLETQYF. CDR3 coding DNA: TGTGCCAGCTCACCACGACAGGGTCTGGAGACCCAGTACTTC.

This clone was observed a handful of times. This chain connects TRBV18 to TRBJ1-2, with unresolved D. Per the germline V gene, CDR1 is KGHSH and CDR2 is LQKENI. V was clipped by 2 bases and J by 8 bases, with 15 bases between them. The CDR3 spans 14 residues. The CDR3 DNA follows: TGTGCCAGCTCACCATTTGGGCAGTTATCCGGCTACACCTTC. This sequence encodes CASSPFGQLSGYTF.

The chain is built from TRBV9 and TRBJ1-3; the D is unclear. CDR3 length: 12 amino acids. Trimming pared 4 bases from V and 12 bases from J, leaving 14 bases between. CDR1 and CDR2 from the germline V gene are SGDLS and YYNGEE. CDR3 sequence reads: CASSTEPSGIYF. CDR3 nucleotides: TGTGCCAGCAGCACTGAACCTTCGGGCATATATTTT.

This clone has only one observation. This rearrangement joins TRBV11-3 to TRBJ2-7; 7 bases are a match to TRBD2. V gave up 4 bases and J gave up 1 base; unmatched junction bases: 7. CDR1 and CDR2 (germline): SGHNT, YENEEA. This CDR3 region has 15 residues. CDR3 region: CASSSHRSGSYEQYF. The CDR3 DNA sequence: TGTGCCAGCAGCTCGCACCGTAGCGGGTCCTACGAGCAGTACTTC.

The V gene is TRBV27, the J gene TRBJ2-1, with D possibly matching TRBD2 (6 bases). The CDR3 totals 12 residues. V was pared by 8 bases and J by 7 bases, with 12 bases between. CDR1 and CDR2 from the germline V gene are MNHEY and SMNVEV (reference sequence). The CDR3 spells CASALLANEQFF. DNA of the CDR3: TGTGCCAGCGCGCTCCTAGCGAATGAGCAGTTCTTC.

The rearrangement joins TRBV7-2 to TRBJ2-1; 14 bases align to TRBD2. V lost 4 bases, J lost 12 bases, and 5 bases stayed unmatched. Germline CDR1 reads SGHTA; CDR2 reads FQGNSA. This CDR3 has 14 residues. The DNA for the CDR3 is TGTGCCAGCAGCTCCGGACTAGCGGGGGGCGGGCAGTTCTTC. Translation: CASSSGLAGGGQFF.

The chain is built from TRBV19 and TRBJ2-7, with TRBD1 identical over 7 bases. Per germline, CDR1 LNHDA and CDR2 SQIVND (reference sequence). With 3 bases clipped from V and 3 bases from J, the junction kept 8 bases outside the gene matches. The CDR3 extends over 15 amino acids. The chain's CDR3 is CASSIRGQGFYEQYF. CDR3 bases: TGTGCCAGTAGTATTAGGGGGCAGGGGTTCTACGAGCAGTACTTC.

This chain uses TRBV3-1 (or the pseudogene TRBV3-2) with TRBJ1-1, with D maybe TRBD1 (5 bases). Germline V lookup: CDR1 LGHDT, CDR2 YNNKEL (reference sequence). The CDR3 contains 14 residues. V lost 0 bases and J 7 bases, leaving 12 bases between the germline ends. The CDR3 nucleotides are TGTGCCAGCAGCCAAGAACGGGGGTTTGGTGAAGCTTTCTTT. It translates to CASSQERGFGEAFF.